This T cell receptor beta chain stems from a study of identical twins. Whole-study results and caveats: There is a chance that invariant MAIT and iNKT cells partially muddied zero-insertion analyses. Insertions were fewer in abundant cord blood beta clonotypes, whereas memory repertoires showed none of this pattern.

Donors were all healthy Caucasians. CDR1 and CDR2 (germline): SGHRS, YFSETQ. The CDR3 is 13 amino acids. Germline trimming cut 6 bases from V and 4 bases from J; bases unmatched to any gene: 5. Template switching, a step in the protocol, added a universal primer site, and cDNA carried unique molecular identifiers. MiXCR was run by TCRdb on the 5' RACE reads, yielding one entry per CDR3 protein. The table includes hundreds of thousands of distinct CDR3 sequences, 8.5% to 9% detected once. This clonotype was recorded a few times. Its antigen remains unidentified. The data were also submitted as part of a second study, on yellow fever vaccine responses in identical twins.

Sample: PBMCs. The source is a woman aged 18-29 years in good health. The gene calls are TRBV5-1 and TRBJ1-1, with 8 bases aligning to TRBD1. CDR3 in amino acids: CASTPGGGTEAFF. CDR3 coding DNA: TGCGCCAGCACCCCAGGGGGCGGCACTGAAGCTTTCTTT.